Listed below are T cell receptor beta chains from one sample, sequenced in a study of Ad26.COV2.S vaccination and SARS-CoV-2 variants. The assay was immunoSEQ multiplex PCR, and TCRdb's table has in-frame clones only and misses some. The sample consists of about 350,000 clones, roughly nine tenths of them appearing once. The sequencing used peripheral blood, collected in a trial of Ad26.COV2.S vaccine versus placebo. The receptors were sampled from a person aged 18-60 years who received the Ad26.COV2.S COVID-19 vaccine or a placebo. The CDR3 runs from the conserved cysteine through the conserved F or W. D genes are given only for firm matches. Clone size is given for some rows only: seen once, a few or many times, or a class if the clone is expanded.

TGTGCCAGCTCACCCCCGGCGGGGCGAGTAGGAGAGACCCAGTACTTC	CASSPPAGRVGETQYF	-	-	TRBJ2-5	TRBV18
TGTGCCAGCAGTTTGGGCAGGGGGCACTATGGCTACACCTTC	CASSLGRGHYGYTF	TRBD1	-	TRBJ1-2	TRBV27
TGTGCCATCAGTGAGTCGGCAGGGGCGAGGGGTCAGCCCCAGCATTTT	CAISESAGARGQPQHF	-	-	TRBJ1-5	TRBV10-3
TGTGCCAGCAGCCAAGGGACTAAGGAGAATTCACCCCTCCACTTT	CASSQGTKENSPLHF	-	-	TRBJ1-6	TRBV7-9
TGCGCCAGCAGCTTCTCAGGGAGCTCCTACAATGAGCAGTTCTTC	CASSFSGSSYNEQFF	-	-	TRBJ2-1	TRBV5-1
TGTGCCAGCAGCAACGAGCGGGGACCTAACTATGGCTACACCTTC	CASSNERGPNYGYTF	-	-	TRBJ1-2	TRBV14
TGTGCCTGGAGTAGTTCTATTGGCGTGTCGGGGAATTCACCCCTCCACTTT	CAWSSSIGVSGNSPLHF	-	-	TRBJ1-6	TRBV30
TGTGCCACCAGCAGTACTAGCGGATTCTCCTACGAGCAGTACTTC	CATSSTSGFSYEQYF	TRBD2	-	TRBJ2-7	TRBV15
TGTGCCACCAGTGACTCCGGACAGGACACCGGGGAGCTGTTTTTT	CATSDSGQDTGELFF	TRBD1	-	TRBJ2-2	TRBV24-1
TGCGCCAGCCGGGGAGGGAACACTGAAGCTTTCTTT	CASRGGNTEAFF	-	-	TRBJ1-1	TRBV4-3
TGTGCCAGCAGGGGCGATAGTCAATCTGCGCAGTTCTTC	CASRGDSQSAQFF	-	few	TRBJ2-1	TRBV28
TGTGCCAGCAGCCCGGGGGGCCCGAAACCCCAGCCCCAGCATTTT	CASSPGGPKPQPQHF	-	-	TRBJ1-5	TRBV4-2
TGTGCCAGTAGACCCGAGAGGCCCGCTAGCAATCAGCCCCAGCATTTT	CASRPERPASNQPQHF	-	-	TRBJ1-5	TRBV19
TGTGCCAGCGATACAGCGCCAAGCACAGATACGCAGTATTTT	CASDTAPSTDTQYF	-	-	TRBJ2-3	TRBV6-1
TGTGCCAGCAGCGTGGACAGGGGAATCGGCACTGAAGCTTTCTTT	CASSVDRGIGTEAFF	TRBD1	-	TRBJ1-1	TRBV5-6
TGTGCCAGCAGCGCCCGTTCCTACGAGCAGTACTTC	CASSARSYEQYF	-	once	TRBJ2-7	TRBV21-1
TGTGCCAGCAGCTTAGGTCTGGGAAAATCTACCATTCAGTACTTC	CASSLGLGKSTIQYF	-	once	TRBJ2-4	TRBV7-2
TGTGCCAGCAGCCAGTCAGTAGAATACGAGCAGTACTTC	CASSQSVEYEQYF	-	-	TRBJ2-7	TRBV4-2
TGTGCCTGGAGAAAATCCTACGAGCAGTACTTC	CAWRKSYEQYF	-	-	TRBJ2-7	TRBV30
TGTGCCAGCAGCGGACCCGGGACCGGTAATTCACCCCTCCACTTT	CASSGPGTGNSPLHF	-	-	TRBJ1-6	TRBV5-6
TGTGCCAGCATCGATTCCAATAACTATGGCTACACCTTC	CASIDSNNYGYTF	-	-	TRBJ1-2	TRBV2
TGTGCCAGCAGTGAATTTTTGGGGTTCGAAAAACTGTTTTTT	CASSEFLGFEKLFF	-	-	TRBJ1-4	TRBV25-1
TGCGCCAGCAGCTTCCGACACACAGATACGCAGTATTTT	CASSFRHTDTQYF	-	-	TRBJ2-3	TRBV5-1
TGTGCCAGCAGCTTCAACTCTGAAGCTTTCTTT	CASSFNSEAFF	-	-	TRBJ1-1	TRBV7-9
TGTGCCAGCAGCTTAGATGGGACAGGAGCCGCGAATGGGTATGGCTACACCTTC	CASSLDGTGAANGYGYTF	TRBD1	-	TRBJ1-2	TRBV11-2
TGTGCCAGCAGCTTAGGCCTCCAAGAGACCCAGTACTTC	CASSLGLQETQYF	-	-	TRBJ2-5	TRBV11-2
TGCGCCAGCAGCCCGGCTCGCGGGGGGAGCTCCTACAATGAGCAGTTCTTC	CASSPARGGSSYNEQFF	TRBD2	medium-sized	TRBJ2-1	TRBV4-3
TGTGCCAGCAACCCCCCTAGCGGAGTGTCCTACGAGCAGTACTTC	CASNPPSGVSYEQYF	TRBD2	-	TRBJ2-7	TRBV28
TGTGCCAGCAGCTTAGCGGGCGGATACTCTGGAAACACCATATATTTT	CASSLAGGYSGNTIYF	-	-	TRBJ1-3	TRBV7-6
TGTGCCAGCTCACCACAGTCAGGGAGGCCTGGAAACACCATATATTTT	CASSPQSGRPGNTIYF	-	few	TRBJ1-3	TRBV18
TGTGCCAGCAGTTACGACGGGACTAGTCTTAGCGAGCAGTACTTC	CASSYDGTSLSEQYF	TRBD2	-	TRBJ2-7	TRBV6-5
TGTGCCAGCAGTCAACAGCAATATGGCTACACCTTC	CASSQQQYGYTF	-	-	TRBJ1-2	TRBV12-3/TRBV12-4
TGTGCCAGCAGTCTATCCGGGATCAATCAGCCCCAGCATTTT	CASSLSGINQPQHF	-	-	TRBJ1-5	TRBV27
TGTGCCAGCAGCTCCCTACAGGGGAAGGGCACAGATACGCAGTATTTT	CASSSLQGKGTDTQYF	TRBD1	-	TRBJ2-3	TRBV5-8
TGCGCCAGCAGTCGACCGGGACAGAAGTACGAGCAGTACTTC	CASSRPGQKYEQYF	TRBD1	-	TRBJ2-7	TRBV10-1
TGTGCCATCAGGACAGGGCAAAATCAGCCCCAGCATTTT	CAIRTGQNQPQHF	TRBD1	-	TRBJ1-5	TRBV10-3
TGTGCCAGCAGCTTAGGACAGGATTACGAGCAGTACTTC	CASSLGQDYEQYF	-	-	TRBJ2-7	TRBV11-3